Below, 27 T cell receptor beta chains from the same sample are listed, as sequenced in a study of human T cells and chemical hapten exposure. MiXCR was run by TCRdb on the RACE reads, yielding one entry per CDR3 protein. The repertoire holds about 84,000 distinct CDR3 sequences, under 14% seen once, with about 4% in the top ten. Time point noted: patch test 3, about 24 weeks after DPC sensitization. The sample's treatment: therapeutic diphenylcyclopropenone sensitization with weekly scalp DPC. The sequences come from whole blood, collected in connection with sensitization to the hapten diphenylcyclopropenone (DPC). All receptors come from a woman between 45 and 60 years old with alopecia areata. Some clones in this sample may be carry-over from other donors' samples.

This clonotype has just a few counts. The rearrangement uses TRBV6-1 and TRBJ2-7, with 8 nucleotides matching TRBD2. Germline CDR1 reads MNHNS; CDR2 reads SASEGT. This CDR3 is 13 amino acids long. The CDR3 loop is CASSERAIGGEDV. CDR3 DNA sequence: TGTGCCAGCAGTGAACGGGCAATCGGGGGGGAGGACGTC.

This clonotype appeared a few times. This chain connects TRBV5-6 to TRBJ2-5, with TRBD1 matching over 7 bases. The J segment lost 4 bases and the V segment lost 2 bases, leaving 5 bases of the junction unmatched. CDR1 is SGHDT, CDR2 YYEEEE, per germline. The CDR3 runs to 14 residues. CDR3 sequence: CASSLRQGVETQYF. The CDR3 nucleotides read TGTGCCAGCAGCTTAAGGCAGGGGGTAGAGACCCAGTACTTC. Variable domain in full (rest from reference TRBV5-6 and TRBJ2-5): DAGVTQSPTHLIKTRGQQVTLRCSPKSGHDTVSWYQQALGQGPQFIFQYYEEEERQRGNFPDRFSGHQFPNYSSELNVNALLLGDSALYLCASSLRQGVETQYFGPGTRLLVL.

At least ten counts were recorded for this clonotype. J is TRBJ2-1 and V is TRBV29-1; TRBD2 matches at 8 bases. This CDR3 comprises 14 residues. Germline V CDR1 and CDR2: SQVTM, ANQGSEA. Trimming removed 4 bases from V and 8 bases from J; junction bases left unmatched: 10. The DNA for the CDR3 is TGCAGCGTTGTTCCAGCGGGAGTTTTCGATGAGCAGTTCTTC. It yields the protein CSVVPAGVFDEQFF.

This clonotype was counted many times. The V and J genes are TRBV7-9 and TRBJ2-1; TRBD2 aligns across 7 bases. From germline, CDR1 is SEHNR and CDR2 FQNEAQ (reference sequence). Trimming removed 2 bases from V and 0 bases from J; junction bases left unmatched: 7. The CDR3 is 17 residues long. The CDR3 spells CASSLLAGPSSYNEQFF. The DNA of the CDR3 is TGTGCCAGCAGCTTATTAGCGGGCCCGAGCTCCTACAATGAGCAGTTCTTC.

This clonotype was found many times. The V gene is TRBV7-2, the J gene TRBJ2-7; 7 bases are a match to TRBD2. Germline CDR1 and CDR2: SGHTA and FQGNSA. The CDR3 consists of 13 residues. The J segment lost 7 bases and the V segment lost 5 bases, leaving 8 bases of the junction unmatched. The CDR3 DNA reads TGTGCCAGCAGCCCCGGCGGGGGTAGGGAGCAGTACTTC. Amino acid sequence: CASSPGGGREQYF.

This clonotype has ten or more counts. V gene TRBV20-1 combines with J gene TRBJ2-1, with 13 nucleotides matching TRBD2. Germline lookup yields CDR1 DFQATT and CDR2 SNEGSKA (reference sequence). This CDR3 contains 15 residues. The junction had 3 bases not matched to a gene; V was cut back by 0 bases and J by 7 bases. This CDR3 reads CSARDQTSGRNEQFF. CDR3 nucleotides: TGCAGTGCTAGAGATCAGACTAGCGGGAGGAATGAGCAGTTCTTC.

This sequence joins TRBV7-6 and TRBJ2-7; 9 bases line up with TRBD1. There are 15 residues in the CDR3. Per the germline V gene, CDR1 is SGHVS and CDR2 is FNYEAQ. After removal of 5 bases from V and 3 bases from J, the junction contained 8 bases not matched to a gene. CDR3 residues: CASSARAGQGYEQYF. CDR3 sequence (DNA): TGTGCCAGCAGCGCCCGGGCGGGACAGGGCTACGAGCAGTACTTC.

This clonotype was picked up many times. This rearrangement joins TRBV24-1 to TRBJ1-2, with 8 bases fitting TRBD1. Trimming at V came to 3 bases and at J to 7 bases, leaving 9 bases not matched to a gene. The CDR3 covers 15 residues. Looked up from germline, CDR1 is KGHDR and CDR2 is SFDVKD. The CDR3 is CATSDAQGARGGYTF. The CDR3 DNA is TGTGCCACCAGTGATGCGCAGGGGGCAAGGGGTGGCTACACCTTC.

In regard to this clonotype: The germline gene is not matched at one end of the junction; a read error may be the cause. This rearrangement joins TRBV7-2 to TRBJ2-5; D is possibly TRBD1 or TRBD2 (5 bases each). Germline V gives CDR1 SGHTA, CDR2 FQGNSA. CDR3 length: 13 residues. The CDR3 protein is CASSRDRQEAQYF. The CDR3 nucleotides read TGTGCCAGCAGCCGGGACCGACAAGAGGCCCAGTACTTC.

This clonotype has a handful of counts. The CDR3 loop is CSVALLRGRDEQYF. The DNA of the CDR3 is TGCAGCGTTGCCCTCTTAAGGGGAAGGGACGAGCAGTACTTC. The chain joins TRBV29-1 to TRBJ2-7; TRBD1 might be the D (5 bases). Trimming pared 4 bases from V and 5 bases from J, leaving 18 bases between. Germline values: CDR1 SQVTM, CDR2 ANQGSEA. The CDR3 is 14 residues long.

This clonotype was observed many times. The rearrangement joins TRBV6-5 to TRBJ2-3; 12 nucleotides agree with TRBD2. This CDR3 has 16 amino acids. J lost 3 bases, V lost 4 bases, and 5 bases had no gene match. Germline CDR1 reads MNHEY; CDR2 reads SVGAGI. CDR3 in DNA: TGTGCCAGCAGTTTCCGACTAGCGGGAGAAACAGATACGCAGTATTTT. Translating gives CASSFRLAGETDTQYF.

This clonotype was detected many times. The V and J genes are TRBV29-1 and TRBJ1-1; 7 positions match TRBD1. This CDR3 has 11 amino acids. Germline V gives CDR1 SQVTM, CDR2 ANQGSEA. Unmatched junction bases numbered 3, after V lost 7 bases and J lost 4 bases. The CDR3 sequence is CSGGQPTEAFF. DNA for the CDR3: TGCAGCGGGGGACAGCCCACTGAAGCTTTCTTT.

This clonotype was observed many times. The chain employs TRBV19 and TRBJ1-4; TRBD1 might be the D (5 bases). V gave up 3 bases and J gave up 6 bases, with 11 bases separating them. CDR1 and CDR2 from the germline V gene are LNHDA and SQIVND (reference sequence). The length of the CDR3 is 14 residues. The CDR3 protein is CASSIVQGYEKLFF. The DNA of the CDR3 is TGTGCCAGTAGTATTGTCCAGGGATATGAAAAACTGTTTTTT.

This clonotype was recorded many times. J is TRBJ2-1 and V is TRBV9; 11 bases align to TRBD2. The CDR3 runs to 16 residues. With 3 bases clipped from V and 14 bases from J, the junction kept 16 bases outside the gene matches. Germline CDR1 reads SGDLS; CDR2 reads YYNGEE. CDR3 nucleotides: TGTGCCAGCAGCGAGGGGTGGGGACTAGCGGCCCCCCGGGAGTTCTTC. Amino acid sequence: CASSEGWGLAAPREFF.

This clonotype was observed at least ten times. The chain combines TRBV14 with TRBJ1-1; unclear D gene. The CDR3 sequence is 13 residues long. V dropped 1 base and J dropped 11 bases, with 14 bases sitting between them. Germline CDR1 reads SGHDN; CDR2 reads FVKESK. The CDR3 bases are TGTGCCAGCAGCCAAGTTCGGGCGGTCGGGGCTTTCTTT. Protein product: CASSQVRAVGAFF.

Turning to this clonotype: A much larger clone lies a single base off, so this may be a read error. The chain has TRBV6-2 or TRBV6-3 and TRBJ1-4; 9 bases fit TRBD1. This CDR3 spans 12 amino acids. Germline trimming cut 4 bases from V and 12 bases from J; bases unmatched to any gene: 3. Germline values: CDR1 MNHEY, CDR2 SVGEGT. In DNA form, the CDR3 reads TGTGCCAGCAGTTGGGACAGGGAACAACTGTTTTTT. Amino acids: CASSWDREQLFF.

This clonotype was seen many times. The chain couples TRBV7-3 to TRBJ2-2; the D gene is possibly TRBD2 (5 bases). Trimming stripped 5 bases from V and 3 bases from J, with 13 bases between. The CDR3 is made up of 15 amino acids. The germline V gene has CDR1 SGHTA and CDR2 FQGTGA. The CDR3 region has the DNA TGTGCCAGCAGCCCCCCGGGGTTATACACCGGGGAGCTGTTTTTT. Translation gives CASSPPGLYTGELFF.

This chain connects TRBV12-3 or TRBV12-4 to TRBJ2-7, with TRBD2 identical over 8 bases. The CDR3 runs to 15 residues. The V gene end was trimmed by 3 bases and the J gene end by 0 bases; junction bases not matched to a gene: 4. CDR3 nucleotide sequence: TGTGCCAGCAGTTTCCGGGGGGGACCCTCCTACGAGCAGTACTTC. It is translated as CASSFRGGPSYEQYF.

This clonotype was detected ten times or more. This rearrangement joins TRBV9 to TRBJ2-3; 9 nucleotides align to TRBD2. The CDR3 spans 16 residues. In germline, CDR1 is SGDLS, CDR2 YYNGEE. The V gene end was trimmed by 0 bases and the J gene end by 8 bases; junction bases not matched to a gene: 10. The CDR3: CASSVAGTSTAGTQYF. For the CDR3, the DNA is TGTGCCAGCAGCGTAGCCGGGACTAGCACTGCAGGTACGCAGTATTTT. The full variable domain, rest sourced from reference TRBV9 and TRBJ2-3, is DSGVTQTPKHLITATGQRVTLRCSPRSGDLSVYWYQQSLDQGLQFLIQYYNGEERAKGNILERFSAQQFPDLHSELNLSSLELGDSALYFCASSVAGTSTAGTQYFGPGTRLTVL.

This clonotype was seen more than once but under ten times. The CDR3 nucleotides are TGTGCCAGCAGCTTAGATCCGACTAGCGTCACAGATACGCAGTATTTT. Its protein is CASSLDPTSVTDTQYF. V usage is TRBV11-2 and J usage is TRBJ2-3; 8 bases match TRBD2. The germline V gene has CDR1 SGHAT and CDR2 FQNNGV. The CDR3 is 16 amino acids. V shed 0 bases, J shed 2 bases, and the junction held 4 bases outside the gene matches.

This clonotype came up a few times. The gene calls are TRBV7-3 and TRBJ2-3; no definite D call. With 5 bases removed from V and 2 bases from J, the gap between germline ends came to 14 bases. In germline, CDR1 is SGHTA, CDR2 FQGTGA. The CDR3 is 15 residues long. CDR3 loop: CASSPMVSDTDTQYF. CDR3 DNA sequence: TGTGCCAGCAGCCCGATGGTATCTGACACAGATACGCAGTATTTT.

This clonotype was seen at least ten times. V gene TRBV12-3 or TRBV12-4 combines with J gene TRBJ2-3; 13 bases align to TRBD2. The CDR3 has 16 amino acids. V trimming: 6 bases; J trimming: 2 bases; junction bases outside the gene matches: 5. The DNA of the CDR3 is TGTGCCAGCAGCCCGGGACTAGCGGGGTTCACAGATACGCAGTATTTT. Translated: CASSPGLAGFTDTQYF.

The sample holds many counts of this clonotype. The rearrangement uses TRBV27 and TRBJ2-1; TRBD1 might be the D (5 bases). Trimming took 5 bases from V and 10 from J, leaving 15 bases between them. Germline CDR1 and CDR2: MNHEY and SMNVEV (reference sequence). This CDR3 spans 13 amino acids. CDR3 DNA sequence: TGTGCCAGCAGTCTGGGGCCCGCCGGGGAGCAGTTCTTC. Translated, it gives CASSLGPAGEQFF.

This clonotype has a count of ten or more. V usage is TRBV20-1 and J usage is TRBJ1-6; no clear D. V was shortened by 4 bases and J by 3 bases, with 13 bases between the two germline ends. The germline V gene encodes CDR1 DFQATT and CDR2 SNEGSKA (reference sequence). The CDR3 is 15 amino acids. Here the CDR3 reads CSATVTEGYNSPLHF. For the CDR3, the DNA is TGCAGTGCTACAGTCACGGAAGGCTATAATTCACCCCTCCACTTT.

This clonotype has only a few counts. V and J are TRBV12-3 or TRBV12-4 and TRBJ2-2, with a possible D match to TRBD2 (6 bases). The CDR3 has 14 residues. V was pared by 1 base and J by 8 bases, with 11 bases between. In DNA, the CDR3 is TGTGCCAGCAGTTTAGAAGGGCTAGCGGGGGAGCTGTTTTTT. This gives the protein CASSLEGLAGELFF.

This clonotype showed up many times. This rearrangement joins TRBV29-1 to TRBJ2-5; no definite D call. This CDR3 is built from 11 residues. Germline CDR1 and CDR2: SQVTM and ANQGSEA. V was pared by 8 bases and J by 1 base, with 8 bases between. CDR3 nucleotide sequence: TGCAGCTATGGTATCCAAGAGACCCAGTACTTC. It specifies CSYGIQETQYF.

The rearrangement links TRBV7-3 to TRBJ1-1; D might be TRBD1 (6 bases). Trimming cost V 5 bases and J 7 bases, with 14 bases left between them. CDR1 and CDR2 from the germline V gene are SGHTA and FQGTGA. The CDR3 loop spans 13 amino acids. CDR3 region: CASSRPGGGEAFF. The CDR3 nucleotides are TGTGCCAGCAGCAGACCTGGGGGCGGTGAAGCTTTCTTT.